This T cell receptor beta chain was documented in a study of shared clonotypes between healthy human individuals. Within Nashville, Tennessee resided all donors, each a Caucasian adult. Unsorted PBMC DNA was run through sequencing on ten immunoSEQ deep assay plates. Study processing details: ImmunoSEQ output held junction-only sequences without quality scores, so filtering differed. Profiled with immunoSEQ multiplex PCR; TCRdb holds only in-frame clones, not every one. The V and J calls and the clone size are those of that table, but D and trimming were determined from the DNA. This table holds 450,000 to 500,000 clones, 81% found once. The sequence derives from a woman aged 40 to 50 in good health. Some clones in this sample may be carry-over from other donors' samples. Sequencing was carried out using PBMCs.

This CDR3 reads CASSLPRLRVSYEQYF. The CDR3 nucleotides read TGTGCCAGCAGTTTACCCCGCCTCAGGGTTTCCTACGAGCAGTACTTC. The rearrangement joins TRBV28 to TRBJ2-7; D is possibly TRBD1 (5 bases). Germline CDR1 and CDR2: MDHEN and SYDVKM. V dropped 2 bases and J dropped 1 base, with 15 bases sitting between them. CDR3 size: 16 residues.